The 4 T cell receptor beta chains below come from one sample, sequenced in a study of T-cell reconstitution after alpha-beta-depleted transplantation in children. A library of TCRbeta sequences, prepared with unique molecular identifiers, was generated. Each CDR3 protein gets one entry after TCRdb re-called the PCR reads with MiXCR. Among almost 250,000 distinct CDR3 sequences, more than 20% were seen once, and the ten largest hold roughly 2.6%. The sequences come from PBMCs, collected before TCRalphabeta/CD19-depleted stem cell transplant. All receptors come from a girl aged 2-10 years with Fanconi anemia, due to receive a stem cell transplant.

CDR3 DNA: TGTGCCAGCAGCCATCCTTCCGGACTAGCGGGAGGGAATTCTAGCACAGATACGCAGTATTTT. Its protein is CASSHPSGLAGGNSSTDTQYF. The chain joins TRBV3-1 to TRBJ2-3; TRBD2 matches at 15 bases. This CDR3 is built from 21 residues. Trimming at V came to 3 bases and at J to 0 bases, leaving 13 bases not matched to a gene. Germline V gives CDR1 LGHDT, CDR2 YNNKEL (reference sequence).

This clonotype was detected ten times or more. The genes are TRBV6-1 and TRBJ1-1; D gene ambiguous. The CDR3 spans 14 residues. The germline V and J ends were trimmed by 1 base and 5 bases, with 11 bases remaining between them. Looked up from germline, CDR1 is MNHNS and CDR2 is SASEGT. CDR3: CASSEGAFGTEAFF. The CDR3 region has the DNA TGTGCCAGCAGTGAAGGCGCGTTTGGGACTGAAGCTTTCTTT.

This clonotype was observed many times. The gene calls are TRBV6-1 and TRBJ2-7; perhaps TRBD2 as D (6 bases). CDR1 is MNHNS, CDR2 SASEGT, per germline. This CDR3 comprises 13 residues. Trimming shortened V by 6 bases and J by 0 bases, and 9 bases separated the two germline ends. DNA of the CDR3: TGTGCCAGCAGGAACGGGGGCTCCTACGAGCAGTACTTC. Its protein product is CASRNGGSYEQYF.

This clonotype was recorded at least ten times. The chain uses TRBV7-3 and TRBJ2-5; either TRBD1 or TRBD2 may fit D (5 bases each). CDR3 length: 16 residues. Per the germline V gene, CDR1 is SGHTA and CDR2 is FQGTGA. Trimming stripped 5 bases from V and 0 bases from J, with 16 bases between. CDR3 sequence (DNA): TGTGCCAGCAGCCAGGGAGTAGCGTCCCACCAAGAGACCCAGTACTTC. Translated: CASSQGVASHQETQYF.